This TCR beta chain was retrieved from a study of identical twins' blood T cells. This CDR3 comprises 13 residues. V was pared by 8 bases and J by 0 bases, with 13 bases between. The germline V gene has CDR1 SQVTM and CDR2 ANQGSEA. TCRdb reprocessed the 5' RACE reads via MiXCR and lists one record per CDR3 protein. The sample records fewer than 450,000 distinct CDR3 sequences, roughly 31% being singletons. This clonotype was seen only a few times. This TCR was sampled from a woman between 18 and 55 years old in good health. This chain uses TRBV29-1 with TRBJ1-1; D is perhaps TRBD1 (5 bases). Sequencing was done on a sample of PBMCs. The CDR3 nucleotides are TGCAGCTCACCGGGACGGATGAACACTGAAGCTTTCTTT. It yields the protein CSSPGRMNTEAFF.